The sequence of this T cell receptor beta chain was determined in a study of T cells in localized non-small cell lung cancer (dated by TCRdb to 2018 to 2020). Describing the broader study: The study analyzed T cell repertoires of hundreds of early-stage NSCLC patients, comparing tumors and uninvolved tumor-adjacent lungs. The cohort was made up of some 240 treatment-naive NSCLC patients whose localized lung tumors had been resected. A mean age of around 66 years was recorded for the NSCLC patients, of whom around 140 were male and 95 to 110 were female.

Overall results and qualifications from the work: A median of approximately 53 of the top 100 tumor clones turned up in the paired uninvolved adjacent lung, and fewer than 35 of those clones also ranked among the top 100 of that same adjacent lung. Because of the exploratory design, TCR variables were selected using unadjusted p-values without false-discovery rate correction. Uninvolved tumor-adjacent lung showed the highest T cell clonality, higher than tumor, which suggests more focused antigenic responses in the uninvolved tumor-adjacent lung. Because multi-region tumor sequencing was not done, intratumor heterogeneity could not be ruled out. Higher T cell density in blood was associated with longer overall survival, whereas higher clonality in adjacent lung was associated with shorter survival.

TCR beta CDR3 regions were sequenced from DNA using the immunoSEQ Assay. Per the authors' processing: T cell density was computed as TCR beta template counts normalized to usable DNA estimated by amplifying housekeeping genes. Using the preseqR package, richness was estimated by extrapolating to 120,000 templates for tissue samples and 400,000 templates for PBMC samples. Clonality was calculated as one minus Pielou's evenness. Tissue-enriched TCRs were identified by differential abundance testing using productive amino-acid clonotypes, minimum total count 5 and alpha 0.1. Repertoire overlap between compartments was quantified with the Jaccard Index and Morisita Overlap Index. TCR beta CDR3s were clustered by GLIPH together with public tetramer-defined viral CDR3s, and at least three viral sequences plus V-gene enrichment were required for viral motifs. The table was pulled from immuneACCESS by TCRdb, which kept in-frame rearrangements only. Such tables lose some clones; where checked, under half of the loss comes from unresolved V genes, and the rest has no known cause. Clone size and the V and J calls come from that table; the DNA yielded D and trimming. The sample profile shows 14,000 or so clones; approximately 89% of them were found once. The top ten clonotypes cover roughly 2.8% of the sample.

At diagnosis, tumor, uninvolved tumor-adjacent lung and peripheral blood were collected and then preserved as a mix of FFPE and fresh-frozen material. For TCR repertoire profiling, blood samples were analyzed as peripheral blood mononuclear cells. Taken from the germline V gene, the CDR1 and CDR2 loops are WSHSY and SAAADI. There are 14 amino acids in the CDR3, from cysteine to phenylalanine inclusive. Kept here is only the CDR3 DNA, which spans 42 bases and is read in frame from base 1. Deletion took 0 bases off V and 7 bases off J, with a span of 12 bases between the germline ends. Comments on this clone: Its antigen is still unknown. No base quality values were provided; no much bigger clone lies one nucleotide off.

Sequenced material: peripheral blood mononuclear cells, taken before any cancer treatment. This TCR derives from a man aged 35-69 years with stage III lung adenocarcinoma. The chain links TRBV10-2 with TRBJ1-2; the best D guess is TRBD1, with 6 bases matching. CDR3 reads: CASSESRLGAGYTF. The DNA reads as follows: TGCGCCAGCAGTGAGTCGAGATTGGGGGCTGGCTACACCTTC.